In its sample, the clone carrying this T cell receptor (beta chain) was seen many times. Germline CDR1 DFQATT, CDR2 SNEGSKA (reference sequence). The germline V and J ends were trimmed by 1 base and 5 bases, with 12 bases remaining between them. The CDR3 has 14 residues. The sample belongs to a study of neurological immune-mediated disorders. TCRdb redid the calling of the 5' RACE reads with MiXCR, one entry per CDR3 protein. The sample shows fewer than 35,000 distinct CDR3 sequences, around 4.5% of them seen only once. Sequenced material: PBMCs. This sequence joins TRBV20-1 and TRBJ2-4; D is undetermined. This clonotype was obtained from a man aged 18 to 30 in good health. Here the CDR3 reads CSARGNLVQNIQYF. CDR3 sequence (DNA): TGCAGTGCTAGAGGGAATTTGGTCCAAAACATTCAGTACTTC.